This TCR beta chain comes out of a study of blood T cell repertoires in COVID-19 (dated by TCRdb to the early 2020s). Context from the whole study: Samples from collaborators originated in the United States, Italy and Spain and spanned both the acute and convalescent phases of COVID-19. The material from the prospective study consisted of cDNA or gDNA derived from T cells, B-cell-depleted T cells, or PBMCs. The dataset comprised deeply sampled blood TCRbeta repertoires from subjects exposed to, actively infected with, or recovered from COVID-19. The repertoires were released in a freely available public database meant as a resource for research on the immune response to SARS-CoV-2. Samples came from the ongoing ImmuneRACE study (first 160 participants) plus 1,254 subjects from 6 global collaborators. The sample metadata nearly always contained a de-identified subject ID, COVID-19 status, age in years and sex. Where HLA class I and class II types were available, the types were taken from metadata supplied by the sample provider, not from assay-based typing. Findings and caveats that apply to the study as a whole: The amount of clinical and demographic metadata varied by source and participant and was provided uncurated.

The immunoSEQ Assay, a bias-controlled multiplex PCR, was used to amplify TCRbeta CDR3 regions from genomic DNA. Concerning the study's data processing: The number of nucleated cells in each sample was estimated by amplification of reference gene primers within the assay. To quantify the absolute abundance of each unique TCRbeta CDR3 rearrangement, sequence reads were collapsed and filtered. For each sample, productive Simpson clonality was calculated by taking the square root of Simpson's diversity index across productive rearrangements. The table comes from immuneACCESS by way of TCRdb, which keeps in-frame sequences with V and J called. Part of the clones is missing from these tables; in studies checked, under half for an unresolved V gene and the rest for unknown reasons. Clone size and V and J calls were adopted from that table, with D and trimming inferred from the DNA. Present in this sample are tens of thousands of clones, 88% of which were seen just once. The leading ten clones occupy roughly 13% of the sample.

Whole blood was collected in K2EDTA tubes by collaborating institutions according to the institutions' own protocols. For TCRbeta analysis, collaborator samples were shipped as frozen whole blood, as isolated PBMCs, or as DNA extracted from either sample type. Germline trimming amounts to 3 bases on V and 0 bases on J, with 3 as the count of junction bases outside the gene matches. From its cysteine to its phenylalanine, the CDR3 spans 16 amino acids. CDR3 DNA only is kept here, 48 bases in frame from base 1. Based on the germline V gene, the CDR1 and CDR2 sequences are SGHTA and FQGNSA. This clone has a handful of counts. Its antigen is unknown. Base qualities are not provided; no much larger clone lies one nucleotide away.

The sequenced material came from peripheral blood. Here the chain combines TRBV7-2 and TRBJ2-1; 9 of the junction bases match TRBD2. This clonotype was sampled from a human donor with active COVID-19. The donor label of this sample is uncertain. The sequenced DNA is TGTGCCAGCAGCTTTAGCGGGAGTAGCTCCTACAATGAGCAGTTCTTC. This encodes CASSFSGSSSYNEQFF. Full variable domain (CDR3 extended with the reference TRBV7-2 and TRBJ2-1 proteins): GAGVSQSPSNKVTEKGKDVELRCDPISGHTALYWYRQSLGQGLEFLIYFQGNSAPDKSGLPSDRFSAERTGGSVSTLTIQRTQQEDSAVYLCASSFSGSSSYNEQFFGPGTRLTVL.